This T cell receptor beta chain was observed in a study of cytomegalovirus exposure and HLA in healthy donors (dated by TCRdb to the late 2010s). Notes on the research overall: According to an earlier analysis of 587 of the donors, 150 million to 200 million T cells yielded some 110 million unique TCR beta sequences and about 300 Gb of sequence data. Among 300 to 500 genotyped donors of the cohort, an average of approximately 220,000 unique TCR beta nucleotide sequences was sequenced per donor, of which about 19% were non-productive. All discovery cohort repertoires had been generated on a single sequencing platform. Rather than using new phenotypic data, the later analysis identified candidate immune exposures from TCR beta sequences and from how often those sequences occurred across donors. An early release that covered some 640 HLA-typed donors contained around 300 gigabases of sequencing data and tens of millions of unique TCR sequences. Besides the first cohort of approximately 710 subjects, a separate validation cohort made up of 120 different subjects was used. HLA typing covered class I and class II loci at four-digit resolution. Using immunosequencing, the study profiled T cell repertoires from fewer than 850 subjects and related those repertoires to cytomegalovirus serostatus. A later genetic analysis used genome-wide SNP genotypes for about three fifths of the 666 donors, treating that subset as a discovery cohort. Of the 350 to 400 genotyped donors, approximately 82% fell in the genetic ancestry cluster associated with self-reported Caucasian donors. Typing coverage varied by locus: 629-630 donors for A, B, C, DRB1 and DQB1; roughly 510 for DQA1; more than 600 for DPA1; more than 450 for DPB1. The study aimed to test whether signatures of past pathogen exposure could be identified by cataloging public T cell receptors. Donor age, sex, ethnicity and CMV serostatus were compiled together with the repertoire data. Roughly five DR-DQ haplotypes were handled as single units for association and clustering because linkage in the cohort was strong. An earlier analysis of fewer than 700 of the donors applied high-throughput TCR beta sequencing to assess whether each TCR beta V gene segment acted as functional or pseudogenic. To study patterns of TCR occurrence, a later analysis re-analyzed previously published TCR beta repertoires from 666 donors and added high-resolution HLA genotyping. The study combined high-throughput TCR immunosequencing, statistical association of individual TCRs with disease status, and machine learning to predict cytomegalovirus infection status. The paper as a whole reports these results and caveats: Compared with the 666-donor mean, donors in an Asian-associated ancestry cluster had fewer N-insertions in productive TCRs, according to a later genetic analysis. This cohort had only TCR beta chains sequenced, and the lack of alpha or paired-chain data limited which features could be detected. Broadly in line with IMGT annotations, most TCR beta V segments showed up in productive rearrangements about 87% or about 30% of the time in an earlier analysis of roughly 590 of the donors. A few of the identified cytomegalovirus-associated TCR beta chains were confirmed in vitro to be specific for cytomegalovirus antigens. The authors suggested that the approach could potentially be extended to other disease states and immunological phenotypes. Across donors, most TCR sequences were observed very rarely, whereas some public TCRs were present in many individuals. In a later analysis, the rate of TCR association differed among HLA loci, with DRB1 alleles having the most associated TCRs and HLA-C alleles having the fewest. A further reported finding was that TCR beta sequences accurately predicted the HLA-A and HLA-B alleles for most subjects in the first cohort. Strong co-occurrence of HLA alleles, especially DR and DQ, made assigning TCR associations to individual alleles difficult. In a later analysis, 15,000 to 20,000 TCR beta sequences were associated with specific HLA alleles at a false discovery rate of 0.05. In a later analysis, most CMV-associated TCR beta chains were found to appear HLA-restricted, with HLA associations seemingly driven largely by CMV exposure. A later genetic analysis associated a missense DCLRE1C variant with V-gene and J-gene trimming of TCR beta chains, and an independent cohort replicated the association. Because HLA typing was unavailable for some donors at each locus, only the typed subset was used in association tests. Over 15 rarely observed V segments, including chromosome 9 orphons, were excluded from the earlier analysis of about 500 of the donors because counts were too low. A cluster of highly shared sequence variants was judged likely to represent a technical artifact of the sequencing pipeline. Compared with equally common non-associated chains, HLA-associated TCR beta chains in a later analysis were more clonally expanded and had lower generation probabilities. According to a later analysis, parvovirus B19, influenza, CMV and Epstein-Barr virus appeared linked to several top co-occurrence clusters. The only immune exposure information available for the cohort was CMV serostatus. The classifier was reported to diagnose cytomegalovirus status with high specificity and sensitivity in both the original and validation cohorts. Roughly uniform sequencing depth across donors was assumed in presence/absence analyses, although this assumption may not hold. Correlated functional status among segregating V segments might be attributable to linkage disequilibrium, but an unknown experimental factor could not be ruled out. Because the 87-base-pair reads could not distinguish some IMGT-functional V segments, including TRBV6-2 and TRBV6-3, those segments were excluded. A total of fewer than 200 TCR beta chains were listed by the study as associated with cytomegalovirus.

The cohort comprised approximately 700 healthy bone marrow donors. At the time of sampling, every cohort member was nominally healthy, though immune exposures that went unrecorded were likely present. The donor tested CMV seropositive and was one of the 289 seropositive cohort members. A peripheral blood sample was collected from each donor, and TCR beta sequencing was performed on peripheral blood mononuclear cells. The Qiagen DNeasy Blood Extraction Kit was used to extract genomic DNA from the blood cell samples. Library preparation employed the immunoSEQ multiplex PCR assay. A mixture of 60 forward primers for TCR Vbeta segments and 13 reverse primers for TCR Jbeta segments was used in the multiplex PCR. The CDR3 region of rearranged TCR beta genes was amplified from genomic DNA by a multiplex PCR assay. The amplified TCR beta libraries were sequenced on the Illumina HiSeq System as 87-base-pair reads. The authors processed their data as follows. A later analysis tallied 75 million to 85 million unique TCR beta chains across the 600 to 700 repertoires, and around 9.9 million of those chains were shared by two or more donors. Raw reads were error-corrected and collapsed into unique sequences by a nearest-neighbor algorithm in which closely related sequences were merged to remove PCR and sequencing errors. CDR3 sequences were aligned to IMGT reference sequences to assign V, D and J gene segments. For a sequence to be retained, a match of at least six nucleotides was required to both a V gene segment and a J gene segment. A rearrangement counted as productive if the CDR3 had no stop codons and remained in frame with V and J, and every other rearrangement counted as non-productive. CDR3 was defined according to IMGT convention as the region running from the second conserved V-encoded cysteine to the conserved J-encoded phenylalanine. In an earlier analysis of just under 600 of the donors, sequences lacking an unambiguous match to a single V gene segment were excluded. In an earlier analysis of approximately 500 of the donors, a V segment was called functional when productive rearrangements were above 56.7%, and segregating when the standard deviation between donors exceeded 5%. A statistical classification framework was built to diagnose cytomegalovirus status from the catalog of TCR beta chain sequences. In a later analysis, TCR nucleotide sequences were compared against IMGT/GENE-DB human TR gene sequences so that V and J genes could be assigned. In a later analysis, CDR3 sequences and most-parsimonious VDJ recombination scenarios were assigned using the TCRdist pipeline. In a later analysis, each TCR beta chain was defined by its CDR3 amino acid sequence together with its V-gene family, and reads lacking a unique V-gene family were excluded. A later analysis removed several hundred highly shared, low-generation-probability nucleotide sequences to deal with suspected cross-contamination and a sequencing artifact. For each public chain, a later analysis derived a clonal expansion index from normalized ranks of inferred template counts within each repertoire. In a later analysis, generation probabilities were computed using a VDJ recombination model fitted to out-of-frame rearrangements, and the results were checked against IGoR. Hypergeometric tests were used in a later analysis to score TCR-TCR, TCR-HLA and TCR-CMV co-occurrence, with a repertoire-size bias correction applied to the TCR pairs. A later analysis estimated false discovery rates by permuting HLA or CMV assignments 20 times. In a later analysis, co-occurring TCRs were grouped using DBSCAN, and TCRdist sequence similarity was added for clustering within HLA-allele-positive subsets. Repertoires with fewer than 30,000 or more than 120,000 public chains, plus five repertoires with anomalous nucleotide sharing, were excluded from co-occurrence clustering. Not all clones reach the TCRdb copy of this immuneACCESS table, which keeps in-frame sequences only. Checked studies attribute under half of the gap to unresolved V genes and leave the rest unexplained. V and J calls and clone size are copied from that table; D and trimming were computed from the DNA. This sample is represented by about 100,000 clones; more than 60% of them were singletons. In total, the top ten clones hold under 5.5% of the sample.

V is clipped by 6 bases and J by 0 bases, and the sequence between their germline boundaries is 9 bases long. The germline V gene supplies CDR1 MDHEN and CDR2 SYDVKM. The CDR3 covers 14 residues, taking in both the cysteine and the phenylalanine. Just CDR3 DNA is preserved here, 42 bases in frame from base 1. Points on this clone: Its antigen remains unidentified. Base qualities are missing; no much larger clone stands one base away.

The specimen was PBMCs. The source of this sequence is a woman aged 18-35 years in good health and CMV-seropositive. The sequence links TRBV28 to TRBJ1-5; a tentative D match to TRBD1 spans 6 bases. The nucleotide sequence is TGTGCCAGCAGCTACAGGGATAGCAATCAGCCCCAGCATTTT. Translated, it gives CASSYRDSNQPQHF. Outside the CDR3, residues come from the reference TRBV28 and TRBJ1-5 proteins, so the full variable domain is: DVKVTQSSRYLVKRTGEKVFLECVQDMDHENMFWYRQDPGLGLRLIYFSYDVKMKEKGDIPEGYSVSREKKERFSLILESASTNQTSMYLCASSYRDSNQPQHFGDGTRLSIL.